The 15 T cell receptor beta chains in this list originate from one sample, sequenced in a study of early T cells in non-severe SARS-CoV-2 infection. TCRdb fed the 5' RACE reads into MiXCR, producing one record per CDR3 protein. The sample shows about 83,000 distinct CDR3 sequences, about 10% of them seen only once. Sample: whole blood, taken at baseline. These TCRs come from an adult who was a healthcare worker with PCR-confirmed SARS-CoV-2 infection or an uninfected control (not recorded which).

This clonotype came up many times. The chain links TRBV19 to TRBJ1-3; D is unclear. V was clipped by 7 bases and J by 4 bases, with 11 bases between them. This CDR3 region has 13 residues. Germline loops: CDR1 LNHDA, CDR2 SQIVND (reference sequence). Here the CDR3 DNA reads TGTGCCAGTACTCAGACGGACGGAAACACCATATATTTT. It yields the protein CASTQTDGNTIYF.

This clonotype was seen at least ten times. The V call is TRBV6-6, the J call TRBJ1-4; a weak D match, TRBD1 (5 bases). The V end lost 2 bases, the J end lost 7 bases, and 11 bases lay between the germline ends. There are 14 residues in the CDR3. Per the germline V gene, CDR1 is MNHNY and CDR2 is SVGAGI (reference sequence). CDR3 amino acids: CASSYRAGREKLFF. The CDR3 nucleotides are TGTGCCAGCAGTTACAGGGCAGGGCGTGAAAAACTGTTTTTT.

This clonotype was counted only a few times. The chain is built from TRBV4-1 and TRBJ2-3, with D maybe TRBD2 (6 bases). The germline V and J ends were trimmed by 1 base and 0 bases, with 8 bases remaining between them. In germline, CDR1 is MGHRA, CDR2 YSYEKL. This CDR3 spans 15 amino acids. CDR3 coding DNA: TGCGCCAGCAGCCAAGTAAGCGGGAGCACAGATACGCAGTATTTT. Protein sequence: CASSQVSGSTDTQYF.

There are many counts of this clonotype. The chain has TRBV27 and TRBJ2-5; perhaps TRBD1 as D (7 bases). This CDR3 contains 17 residues. Germline V gene data show CDR1 as MNHEY and CDR2 as SMNVEV (reference sequence). V was clipped by 2 bases and J by 4 bases, with 20 bases between them. CDR3 DNA sequence: TGTGCCAGCAGTTTAATTGGAGGGGGCGCGAGGTTAGAGACCCAGTACTTC. It codes for CASSLIGGGARLETQYF.

The table lists this clonotype with a few counts. The chain carries TRBV27 and TRBJ2-7; D could derive from TRBD1 or TRBD2 (5 bases each). Trimming left V 5 bases short and J 5 bases short, with 13 bases between. Germline V gene data show CDR1 as MNHEY and CDR2 as SMNVEV (reference sequence). This CDR3 is 13 amino acids long. The CDR3 nucleotides read TGTGCCAGCAGTCGGGACGTAGGCCACGAGCAGTACTTC. It encodes CASSRDVGHEQYF.

This clonotype was counted many times. The chain links TRBV19 to TRBJ1-5; no definite D call. CDR1 is LNHDA, CDR2 SQIVND, per germline (reference sequence). This CDR3 contains 12 residues. With 5 bases removed from V and 2 bases from J, the gap between germline ends came to 4 bases. The DNA for the CDR3 is TGTGCCAGTAGTTGGGGCAATCAGCCCCAGCATTTT. It specifies CASSWGNQPQHF.

This clonotype was observed a few times. The chain has TRBV12-3 or TRBV12-4 and TRBJ2-5, with 8 bases aligning to TRBD2. This CDR3 comprises 14 residues. V shed 6 bases, J shed 1 base, and the junction held 4 bases outside the gene matches. CDR3 in amino acids: CASSKTSGQETQYF. The CDR3 DNA is TGTGCCAGCAGCAAAACTAGCGGCCAAGAGACCCAGTACTTC.

This clonotype showed up just a few times. The V gene is TRBV28, the J gene TRBJ2-6; TRBD2 agrees at 15 bases. V dropped 6 bases and J dropped 0; count of bases not matched to a gene: 6. The length of the CDR3 is 19 residues. Per the germline V gene, CDR1 is MDHEN and CDR2 is SYDVKM. CDR3 amino acids: CASRGLAGGFSSGANVLTF. The DNA for the CDR3 is TGTGCCAGCAGGGGACTAGCGGGAGGCTTTAGCTCTGGGGCCAACGTCCTGACTTTC.

This clonotype came up a few times. The rearrangement links TRBV7-9 to TRBJ1-1; no firm D call. V was shortened by 0 bases and J by 8 bases, with 13 bases between the two germline ends. Germline CDR1 is SEHNR and CDR2 is FQNEAQ (reference sequence). The CDR3 has 14 residues. For the CDR3, the DNA is TGTGCCAGCAGCTTAGCGTTGAGGACGGTGGAAGCTTTCTTT. Its translation: CASSLALRTVEAFF.

The chain carries TRBV7-2 and TRBJ2-7; tentatively, D is TRBD2 (6 bases). CDR3 length: 14 residues. CDR1 is SGHTA and CDR2 is FQGNSA in the germline V gene. The V end was cut by 1 base, the J end by 4 bases, with 11 bases between. The CDR3 nucleotides read TGTGCCAGCAGCTTAGGCCGGGAGAGGTACGAGCAGTACTTC. This translates into CASSLGRERYEQYF.

The table lists this clonotype with a few counts. The chain employs TRBV7-9 and TRBJ2-6; D remains unclear. V lost 1 base, J lost 1 base, and 11 bases lay in between. The CDR3 has 17 residues. The germline gives CDR1 SEHNR, CDR2 FQNEAQ (reference sequence). The CDR3 sequence: CASSLGFGPSGANVLTF. The CDR3 nucleotides are TGTGCCAGCAGCTTAGGATTCGGACCTTCTGGGGCCAACGTCCTGACTTTC.

Only a few counts were recorded for this clonotype. This chain uses TRBV7-9 with TRBJ1-6, with D unresolved. The CDR3 extends over 15 amino acids. The germline V gene encodes CDR1 SEHNR and CDR2 FQNEAQ (reference sequence). The V end was cut by 6 bases, the J end by 7 bases, with 16 bases between. The CDR3 nucleotides read TGTGCCAGCAGTTTAACAAGCCTCGGGAATTCACCCCTCCACTTT. It encodes CASSLTSLGNSPLHF.

This clonotype was observed a handful of times. The chain couples TRBV20-1 to TRBJ2-3; 7 bases line up with TRBD2. Per the germline V gene, CDR1 is DFQATT and CDR2 is SNEGSKA (reference sequence). This CDR3 is built from 16 residues. V gave up 0 bases and J gave up 1 base; unmatched junction bases: 7. CDR3 loop: CSARDGRGGRTDTQYF. CDR3 in DNA: TGCAGTGCTAGAGATGGGAGGGGAGGCCGCACAGATACGCAGTATTTT.

This clonotype came up many times. The chain couples TRBV30 to TRBJ2-2; D unclear. Trimming removed 0 bases at V and 4 bases at J, with 9 bases between. From germline, CDR1 is GTSNPN and CDR2 SVGIG (reference sequence). The CDR3 has 14 amino acids. This CDR3 reads CAWSVARLTGELFF. CDR3 sequence (DNA): TGTGCCTGGAGTGTAGCTAGGCTCACCGGGGAGCTGTTTTTT.

This clonotype was found many times. V usage is TRBV12-3 or TRBV12-4 and J usage is TRBJ2-3, with 8 bases identical to TRBD2. The J segment lost 6 bases and the V segment lost 6 bases, leaving 5 bases of the junction unmatched. The CDR3 is made up of 13 amino acids. In nucleotides, the CDR3 is TGTGCCAGCAGACCCAGCGGGAGTGATACGCAGTATTTT. It is translated as CASRPSGSDTQYF.